This entry is about one T cell receptor (beta chain). There are a few counts of this clonotype. The antigen this receptor binds is unknown. There are no base qualities to consult, and no much larger clone falls within one base. Receptor amplification or capture employed multiplex PCR. Instrument on record: Illumina HiSeq 4000. TCR beta libraries were built with iRepertoire HTBI primers and Arm-PCR amplification of CDR3 regions. PCR products were gel purified before sequencing. The paper's data handling went like this. A total of 62 TRBV and 14 TRBJ segments were identified across samples and were used for gene usage analysis of CDR3 amino acid clonotypes. Filtered high-quality paired reads were merged into contigs using COPE and FqMerger. BLAST was used to align contigs to IMGT TRBV, TRBD and TRBJ reference genes, with CDR3 defined following IMGT. Clonotypes above 0.1% frequency were classified as highly expanded clones. Shannon entropy served as the measure of repertoire diversity, while the Gini coefficient captured V-J evenness. A clonotype was considered public if more than one individual shared it. In-frame beta chains were kept once TCRdb had trimmed the public reads at Q25 with fastp and called clones with MiXCR. Each entry is one CDR3 protein sequence, shown with its most common DNA and genes. The V and J calls were determined by TCRdb, not by the authors. The sample table shows about 460,000 distinct CDR3 sequences, and about 20% are seen once. Of the sample, 13% is held by the ten largest clones.

This sample was included in a study of regulatory T cells in long-lasting Graves disease (dated by TCRdb to the early 2020s). Context from the whole study: Persistent Graves' disease was defined as antithyroid drug treatment for over 5 years with persistently positive TSH receptor autoantibodies. This study used TCR sequencing and RNA sequencing of peripheral blood to compare persistent Graves' disease patients against newly diagnosed Graves' disease patients. The study was registered as a clinical trial and conducted in China. A total of about 35 samples underwent TCR sequencing: around 13 from persistent and roughly 20 from newly diagnosed Graves' disease patients. Persistent Graves' disease patients in the clinical cohort had taken antithyroid drugs for approximately 10 years on average.

Points the paper makes about the study in general: Compared with newly diagnosed patients, persistent Graves' disease patients had lower TCR Shannon entropy and fewer highly expanded clones, which suggests clonal expansion. Only peripheral blood was studied, because thyroid tissue, the primary lesion, was inaccessible. Persistent patients shared more public clonotypes among themselves (fewer than 3,000) than newly diagnosed patients did (nearly 1,000). Only the TCR beta chain was sequenced and analyzed. The small sample size was acknowledged by the authors as a limitation that may reduce accuracy. Preferential use of TRBV28, TRBJ1-2 and TRBJ2-5 was observed in persistent disease, whereas TRBV20-1 and TRBJ2-1 were favored in newly diagnosed disease.

Per the publication, the time point label means: persistent/refractory GD, antithyroid drugs over 5 years with positive TRAb. For both TCR sequencing and RNA sequencing, RNA was extracted from PBMCs in TRIzol. Graves' disease was diagnosed according to American Thyroid Association guidelines. Patients were recruited from an endocrinology department in Xi'an, China. Each patient gave approximately 9.7 milliliters of peripheral blood, collected in an EDTA anticoagulant tube. Ficoll Paque Plus density gradient separation was used to isolate PBMCs, and no further T cell sorting was performed. An Agilent 2100 Bioanalyzer and agarose gel were used to check RNA quality, while a NanoDrop 2000 measured RNA concentration. The V end loses 4 bases and the J end loses 7 bases, and a stretch of 17 bases separates them. Measured from the cysteine to the phenylalanine, the CDR3 is 15 residues long. CDR3 DNA only is kept here, 45 bases in frame from base 1.

Recombination linked TRBV12-3 or TRBV12-4 to TRBJ2-1, with the identity of the D gene unclear. Source: peripheral blood mononuclear cells (PBMCs), taken when the disease was refractory, from a patient treated with antithyroid drugs. The source is a female donor with Graves disease. The nucleotides are TGTGCCAGCAGTTACTCGAGTATATGGGGTAATGAGCAGTTCTTC. Translated, this gives CASSYSSIWGNEQFF.